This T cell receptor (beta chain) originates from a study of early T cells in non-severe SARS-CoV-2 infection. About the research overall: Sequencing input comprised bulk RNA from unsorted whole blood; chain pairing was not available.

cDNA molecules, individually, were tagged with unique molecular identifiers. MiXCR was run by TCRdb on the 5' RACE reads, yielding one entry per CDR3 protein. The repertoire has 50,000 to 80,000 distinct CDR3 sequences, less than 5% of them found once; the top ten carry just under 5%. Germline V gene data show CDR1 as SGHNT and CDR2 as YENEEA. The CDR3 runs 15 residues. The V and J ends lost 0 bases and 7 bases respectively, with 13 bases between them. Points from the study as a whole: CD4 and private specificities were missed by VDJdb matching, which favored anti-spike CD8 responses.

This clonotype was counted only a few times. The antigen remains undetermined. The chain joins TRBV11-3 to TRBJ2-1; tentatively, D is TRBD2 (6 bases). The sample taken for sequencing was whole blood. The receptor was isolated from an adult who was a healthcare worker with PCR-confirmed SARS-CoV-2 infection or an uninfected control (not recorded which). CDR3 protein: CASSLDFLARNEQFF. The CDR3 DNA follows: TGTGCCAGCAGCTTAGATTTCCTAGCGAGAAATGAGCAGTTCTTC.